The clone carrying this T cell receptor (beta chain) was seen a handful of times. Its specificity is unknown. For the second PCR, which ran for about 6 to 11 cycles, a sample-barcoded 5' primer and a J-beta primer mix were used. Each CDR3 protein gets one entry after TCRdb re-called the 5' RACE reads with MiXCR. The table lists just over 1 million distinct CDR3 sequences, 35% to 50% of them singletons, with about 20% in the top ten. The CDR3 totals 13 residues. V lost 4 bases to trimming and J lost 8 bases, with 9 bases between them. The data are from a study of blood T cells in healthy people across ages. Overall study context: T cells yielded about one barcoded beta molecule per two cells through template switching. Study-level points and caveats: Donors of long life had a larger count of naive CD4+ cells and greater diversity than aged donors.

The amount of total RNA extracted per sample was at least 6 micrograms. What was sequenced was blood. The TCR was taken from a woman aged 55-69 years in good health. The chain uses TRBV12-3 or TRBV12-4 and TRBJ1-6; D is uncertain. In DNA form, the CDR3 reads TGTGCCAGCAGTTCCCAAGGATATTCACCCCTCCACTTT. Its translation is CASSSQGYSPLHF.